This is a list of T cell receptor beta chains from one sample in a study of cytomegalovirus exposure and HLA in healthy donors. Using immunoSEQ multiplex PCR, the repertoire was profiled, and TCRdb retains in-frame clones only, with some absent. The sample lists 250,000 or so clones, about 93% occurring once. The source material was PBMCs. These receptors originate from a girl aged 2 to 10 in good health and CMV-seronegative. Both conserved end residues are part of each CDR3. Each record gives: D gene, J gene, clone size, V gene, CDR3 protein, CDR3 DNA. A D gene is named only where the DNA matches it firmly. Expanded clones get a size class; other rows say once, few or many, or leave the size out.

>TRBD1|TRBJ1-6|NA|TRBV6-5
CASSYSGQAHSPLHF
TGTGCCAGCAGTTACTCGGGACAGGCCCATTCACCCCTCCACTTT
>NA|TRBJ2-4|NA|TRBV6-1
CASSEWVELLPKNIQYF
TGTGCCAGCAGTGAATGGGTGGAGCTCCTACCCAAAAACATTCAGTACTTC
>TRBD1|TRBJ2-3|NA|TRBV2
CARFTGGAQYF
TGTGCCAGATTTACAGGGGGAGCGCAGTATTTT
>TRBD2|TRBJ2-3|NA|TRBV5-1
CASSLGLAGGPITDTQYF
TGCGCCAGCAGCTTGGGACTAGCGGGAGGGCCTATTACAGATACGCAGTATTTT
>TRBD1|TRBJ2-3|NA|TRBV5-5
CASSLGLGQGSTDTQYF
TGTGCCAGCAGCTTGGGGCTTGGACAGGGAAGCACAGATACGCAGTATTTT
>NA|TRBJ1-4|NA|TRBV9
CASSVGQATNEKLFF
TGTGCCAGCAGCGTAGGACAAGCAACTAATGAAAAACTGTTTTTT
>NA|TRBJ1-6|NA|TRBV7-9
CASSLDGQGSSYNSPLHF
TGTGCCAGCAGCTTAGACGGGCAGGGGAGCTCCTATAATTCACCCCTCCACTTT
>TRBD1|TRBJ2-2|NA|TRBV6-4
CASSERVPGQGTGELFF
TGTGCCAGCAGTGAGAGGGTCCCGGGACAGGGGACCGGGGAGCTGTTTTTT
>TRBD1|TRBJ1-1|NA|TRBV6-5
CASRTQGSEAFF
TGTGCCAGCAGAACACAGGGGTCTGAAGCTTTCTTT
>NA|TRBJ1-4|NA|TRBV6-5
CASRSQGQTNEKLFF
TGTGCCAGCAGGAGCCAGGGGCAGACTAATGAAAAACTGTTTTTT
>TRBD2|TRBJ2-1|NA|TRBV6-5
CASNQAGGKGEQFF
TGTGCCAGCAATCAAGCGGGGGGGAAAGGTGAGCAGTTCTTC
>TRBD1|TRBJ1-5|NA|TRBV6-5
CAIQGAGSNQPQHF
TGTGCCATCCAGGGGGCTGGGAGCAATCAGCCCCAGCATTTT
>NA|TRBJ1-1|NA|TRBV27
CASSLMGGVNTEAFF
TGTGCCAGCAGTCTGATGGGAGGGGTGAACACTGAAGCTTTCTTT
>TRBD1|TRBJ1-4|NA|TRBV5-6
CASSLGQGVEKLFF
TGTGCCAGCAGCTTGGGACAGGGCGTTGAAAAACTGTTTTTT
>NA|TRBJ2-7|NA|TRBV30
CAWTHRGISYEQYF
TGTGCCTGGACCCACCGGGGAATCTCCTACGAGCAGTACTTC
>NA|TRBJ2-5|NA|TRBV6-4
CARNGQPGMGAETQYF
TGTGCCAGAAACGGACAACCAGGCATGGGGGCGGAGACCCAGTACTTC
>TRBD1|TRBJ2-7|NA|TRBV2
CASRRTGVYEQYF
TGTGCCAGCAGGCGGACAGGGGTCTACGAGCAGTACTTC
>TRBD1|TRBJ1-6|NA|TRBV28
CASRAGTGGVSYNSPLHF
TGTGCCAGCAGGGCCGGGACAGGGGGTGTCTCCTATAATTCACCCCTCCACTTT
>NA|TRBJ2-7|NA|TRBV25-1
CASSESGEYSEQYF
TGTGCCAGCAGTGAATCTGGGGAGTATTCCGAGCAGTACTTC
>TRBD1|TRBJ2-7|NA|TRBV5-1
CASSWGTGDYEQYF
TGCGCCAGCAGCTGGGGGACAGGCGACTACGAGCAGTACTTC
>NA|TRBJ1-1|NA|TRBV4-1
CASSQTMAGVEAFF
TGCGCCAGCAGCCAAACGATGGCAGGGGTGGAAGCTTTCTTT
>NA|TRBJ1-2|NA|TRBV9
CASSVGGDTF
TGTGCCAGCAGCGTAGGGGGGGACACCTTC
>TRBD2|TRBJ2-3|NA|TRBV7-9
CASSDGLAESTDTQYF
TGTGCCAGCAGCGACGGACTAGCGGAGAGCACAGATACGCAGTATTTT
>NA|TRBJ2-7|NA|TRBV5-4
CASSLERGGEQYF
TGTGCCAGCAGCTTGGAGAGGGGGGGCGAGCAGTACTTC
>TRBD2|TRBJ2-1|NA|TRBV13
CASSPESTSGYNEQFF
TGTGCCAGCAGCCCTGAGAGTACTAGCGGTTACAATGAGCAGTTCTTC
>TRBD2|TRBJ2-4|NA|TRBV2
CASSESLAGAKNIQYF
TGTGCCAGCAGTGAAAGTCTAGCGGGGGCCAAAAACATTCAGTACTTC
>NA|TRBJ2-2|NA|TRBV19
CASSMGAGELFF
TGTGCCAGTAGTATGGGCGCCGGGGAGCTGTTTTTT
>TRBD1|TRBJ1-1|NA|TRBV7-6
CASSARQGSNTEAFF
TGTGCCAGCAGCGCCCGACAGGGGTCGAACACTGAAGCTTTCTTT
>NA|TRBJ2-5|NA|TRBV9
CASSVARDQETQYF
TGTGCCAGCAGCGTAGCACGGGATCAAGAGACCCAGTACTTC
>TRBD1|TRBJ1-2|NA|TRBV7-8
CASSRDRVTPVDYGYTF
TGTGCCAGCAGTAGGGACAGAGTTACGCCCGTGGACTATGGCTACACCTTC
>TRBD1|TRBJ2-1|NA|TRBV7-9
CATRRDRGKVYNEQFF
TGTGCCACTCGCCGGGACAGGGGAAAAGTCTACAATGAGCAGTTCTTC
>TRBD2|TRBJ2-1|NA|TRBV13
CASSSGTSHNEQFF
TGTGCCAGCAGCTCGGGGACTAGCCACAATGAGCAGTTCTTC
>NA|TRBJ1-5|NA|TRBV28
CASSPRTLSNQPQHF
TGTGCCAGCAGTCCTCGGACACTTAGCAATCAGCCCCAGCATTTT
>NA|TRBJ1-1|NA|TRBV21-1
CASSPYRGQEAEAFF
TGTGCCAGCAGCCCCTATCGGGGACAGGAGGCTGAAGCTTTCTTT
>NA|TRBJ1-1|NA|TRBV7-9
CSSSSQNTEAFF
TGTTCCAGCAGCTCCCAGAACACTGAAGCTTTCTTT
>NA|TRBJ1-1|NA|TRBV2
CASMEQTLASFEAFF
TGTGCCAGCATGGAACAGACCCTCGCATCCTTTGAAGCTTTCTTT
>NA|TRBJ2-7|NA|TRBV7-9
CASSLGGSGNSYEQYF
TGTGCCAGCAGCTTAGGCGGTAGCGGAAACTCCTACGAGCAGTACTTC
>TRBD2|TRBJ2-2|NA|TRBV5-4
CASSLVSGSGTGELFF
TGTGCCAGCAGCTTGGTTAGCGGGAGCGGTACCGGGGAGCTGTTTTTT
>TRBD1|TRBJ1-1|NA|TRBV5-4
CASSFDRAKSTVAFF
TGTGCCAGCAGCTTTGACAGGGCAAAAAGCACGGTAGCTTTCTTT
>NA|TRBJ2-2|NA|TRBV7-9
CASSLAQGLLNTGELFF
TGTGCCAGCAGCTTAGCGCAGGGACTGCTGAACACCGGGGAGCTGTTTTTT
>NA|TRBJ2-7|NA|TRBV11-2
CASSQFTLEQYF
TGTGCCAGCAGCCAGTTCACGTTAGAGCAGTACTTC
>TRBD1|TRBJ2-3|NA|TRBV9
CASSVTSWTGSTDTQYF
TGTGCCAGCAGCGTAACGTCGTGGACAGGTAGCACAGATACGCAGTATTTT
>NA|TRBJ2-5|NA|TRBV7-9
CASSAETQYF
TGTGCCAGCTCAGCGGAGACCCAGTACTTC
>NA|TRBJ1-1|few|TRBV6-4
CASSREVRTEAFF
TGTGCCAGCAGTCGGGAAGTTCGGACTGAAGCTTTCTTT
>TRBD2|TRBJ2-1|NA|TRBV9
CASSVAGLVSNEQFF
TGTGCCAGCAGCGTAGCTGGACTAGTCAGCAATGAGCAGTTCTTC
>TRBD2|TRBJ2-7|NA|TRBV7-2
CASTPGLAGAYEQYF
TGTGCCAGCACCCCCGGACTAGCGGGCGCCTACGAGCAGTACTTC
>TRBD2|TRBJ2-3|NA|TRBV7-9
CASSLRRLAGGTDTQYF
TGTGCCAGCAGCTTACGTCGACTAGCGGGGGGCACAGATACGCAGTATTTT